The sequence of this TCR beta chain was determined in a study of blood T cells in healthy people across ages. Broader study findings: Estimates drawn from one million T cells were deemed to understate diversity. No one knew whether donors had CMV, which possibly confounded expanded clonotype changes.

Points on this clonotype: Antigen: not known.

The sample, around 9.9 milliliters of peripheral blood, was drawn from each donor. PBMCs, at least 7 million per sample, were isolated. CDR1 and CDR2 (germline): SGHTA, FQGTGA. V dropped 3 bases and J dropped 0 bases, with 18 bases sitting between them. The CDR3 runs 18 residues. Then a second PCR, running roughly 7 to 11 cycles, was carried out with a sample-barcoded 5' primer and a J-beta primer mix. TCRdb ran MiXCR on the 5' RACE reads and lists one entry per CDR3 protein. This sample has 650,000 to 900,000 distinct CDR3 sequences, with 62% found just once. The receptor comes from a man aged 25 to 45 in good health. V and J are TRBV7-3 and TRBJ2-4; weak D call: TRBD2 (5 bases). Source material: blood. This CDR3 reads CASSLRAAVFVAKNIQYF. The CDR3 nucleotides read TGTGCCAGCAGCTTGAGGGCAGCCGTTTTCGTAGCCAAAAACATTCAGTACTTC.